This T cell receptor (beta chain) derives from a study of T cell repertoires in cytomegalovirus infection. The study, taken as a whole, reports: Dominant in the ex vivo response were TCR beta clonotypes restricted by HLA-C and specific for CMV.

Trimming removed 0 bases at V and 1 base at J, with 12 bases between. In germline, CDR1 is LGHNA, CDR2 YSLEER. CDR3 size: 17 residues. Each CDR3 protein gets one entry after TCRdb re-called the reads with MiXCR. The repertoire consists of approximately 73,000 distinct CDR3 sequences, with roughly 37% occurring once and the leading ten covering 85% to 95%. Details on this clonotype: Antigen: not known.

This clonotype originated in a human donor in good health (CMV status not recorded). Some clones in this sample may be carry-over from other donors' samples. This chain connects TRBV4-3 to TRBJ1-4, with D uncertain. The material was CD8+ T cells from cultured PBMCs, obtained from culture after CMV antigen stimulation. CDR3: CASSQDRAVRTNEKLFF. The CDR3 DNA follows: TGCGCCAGCAGCCAAGATCGGGCAGTAAGAACTAATGAAAAACTGTTTTTT.